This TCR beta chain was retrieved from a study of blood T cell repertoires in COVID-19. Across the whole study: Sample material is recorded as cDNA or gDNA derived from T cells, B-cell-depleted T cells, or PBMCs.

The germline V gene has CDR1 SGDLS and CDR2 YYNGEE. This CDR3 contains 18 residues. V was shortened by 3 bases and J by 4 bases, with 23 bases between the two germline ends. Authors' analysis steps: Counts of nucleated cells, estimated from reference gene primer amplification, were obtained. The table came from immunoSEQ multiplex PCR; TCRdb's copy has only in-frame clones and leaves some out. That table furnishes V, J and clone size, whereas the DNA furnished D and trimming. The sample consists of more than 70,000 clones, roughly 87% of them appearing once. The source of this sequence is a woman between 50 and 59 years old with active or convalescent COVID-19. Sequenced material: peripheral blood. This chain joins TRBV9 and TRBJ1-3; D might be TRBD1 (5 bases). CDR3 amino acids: CASSGPPGEGSEGNTIYF. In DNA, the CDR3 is TGTGCCAGCAGCGGACCGCCGGGGGAGGGTTCAGAAGGAAACACCATATATTTT. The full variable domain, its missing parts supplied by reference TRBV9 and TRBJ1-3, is DSGVTQTPKHLITATGQRVTLRCSPRSGDLSVYWYQQSLDQGLQFLIQYYNGEERAKGNILERFSAQQFPDLHSELNLSSLELGDSALYFCASSGPPGEGSEGNTIYFGEGSWLTVV.